The source of this T cell receptor (beta chain) is a study of T cells in Graves' hyperthyroidism and ophthalmopathy. Overall study results and limits: The majority of expanded thyroid clonotypes above 0.001 also appeared in blood.

Amplification of TCR beta CDR3 regions was performed using RNA transcripts as template. The study used the HTBI primer set for a first-round RT-PCR of the TCR CDR3. TCRdb called the multiplex PCR reads again in MiXCR, with one record for every CDR3 protein. The repertoire consists of 600,000 to 650,000 distinct CDR3 sequences, with roughly 15% occurring once and the leading ten covering about 3.8%. Concerning this clonotype: Its antigen is unknown.

The V and J ends lost 0 bases and 7 bases respectively, with 10 bases between them. The germline gives CDR1 SGHDN, CDR2 FVKESK. There are 14 residues in the CDR3. Out of roughly 10 ml of fresh peripheral blood came the PBMCs. This clonotype was obtained from a woman aged 25 to 39 with Graves' hyperthyroidism. V gene TRBV14 combines with J gene TRBJ2-1; D not certain. Material for sequencing was blood. In nucleotides, the CDR3 is TGTGCCAGCAGCCAAGACCGACTTGTAAATGAGCAGTTCTTC. Translated: CASSQDRLVNEQFF.